This is a list of T cell receptor beta chains from one sample in a study of blood T cell repertoires in COVID-19. Assay used: immunoSEQ multiplex PCR; TCRdb lists only in-frame clones, some missing. The sample lists about 58,000 clones, 89% occurring once. Input material: peripheral blood. These receptor sequences come from a woman aged 60-70 years with active COVID-19. CDR3s include the opening cysteine and the closing phenylalanine or tryptophan. A D gene is named only where the DNA matches it firmly. The listing skips clone size in some rows; elsewhere it reads once, few, many or a size class.

TRBV4-3	TRBJ2-5	TRBD2	.	TGCGCCAGCAGCCAAGATCTCGGGACTAGACCGGAGACCCAGTACTTC	CASSQDLGTRPETQYF
TRBV6-6	TRBJ1-4	.	.	TGTGCCAGCAGTTATTCTACTCTTGCAACTAATGAAAAACTGTTTTTT	CASSYSTLATNEKLFF
TRBV5-4	TRBJ2-1	TRBD1	.	TGTGCCAGCAGCCCCCTCGGGCCAGGGGGCTACAATGAGCAGTTCTTC	CASSPLGPGGYNEQFF
TRBV2	TRBJ2-7	TRBD2	.	TGTGCCAGCAGTGACCCGGGTAGCGGGGCTCAAGGAGGCGAGCAGTACTTC	CASSDPGSGAQGGEQYF
TRBV11-1	TRBJ1-1	TRBD1	.	TGTGCCAGCAGCATGGGACAGGGACTGAACACTGAAGCTTTCTTT	CASSMGQGLNTEAFF
TRBV10-3	TRBJ2-7	TRBD1	.	TGTGCCATCAGTGAGGCCGGGACAGGGGGATACGAGCAGTACTTC	CAISEAGTGGYEQYF
TRBV6-6	TRBJ1-5	TRBD1	.	TGTGCCAGCAGCCCTGACAGCGGACAGGGCAATCAGCCCCAGCATTTT	CASSPDSGQGNQPQHF
TRBV7-2	TRBJ1-2	TRBD1	.	TGTGCCAGCAGCTACCATGGAGGGGGCAAGAGTGGCTACACCTTC	CASSYHGGGKSGYTF
TRBV5-4	TRBJ2-3	TRBD2	.	TGTGCCAGCAGCTTGCAGAGCGGGGCACTCACAGATACGCAGTATTTT	CASSLQSGALTDTQYF
TRBV6-2/TRBV6-3	TRBJ1-6	TRBD1	.	TGTGCCAGCAGTCGACAGGGAGAGGGTTATAATTCACCCCTCCACTTT	CASSRQGEGYNSPLHF
TRBV4-1	TRBJ2-1	TRBD2	.	TGCGCCAGCAGCGGCCCGAGCGGGGGGGATTACAATGAGCAGTTCTTC	CASSGPSGGDYNEQFF
TRBV24-1	TRBJ2-2	.	.	TGTGCCACCAGTGCTCGTAGCCCGAACACCGGGGAGCTGTTTTTT	CATSARSPNTGELFF
TRBV29-1	TRBJ2-1	.	.	TGCAGTCGAAGTGGGGGGGGCGATGAGCAGTTCTTC	CSRSGGGDEQFF
TRBV3-1/TRBV3-2	TRBJ1-3	.	.	TGTGCCAGCAGCCAAGCCAGCTCTGGAAACACCATATATTTT	CASSQASSGNTIYF
TRBV5-1	TRBJ2-3	.	.	TGCGCCAGCAGCTGGCGGCCCAGAAGCACAGATACGCAGTATTTT	CASSWRPRSTDTQYF
TRBV9	TRBJ2-7	TRBD1	once	TGTGCCAGCAGCCACCGGGACAGGGGTCTCGAGCAGTACTTC	CASSHRDRGLEQYF
TRBV6-5	TRBJ2-7	TRBD1	.	TGTGCCAGCAGTTACTTTCAGGGGGACGAGCAGTACTTC	CASSYFQGDEQYF
TRBV11-2	TRBJ2-2	.	.	TGTGCCAGCAGCTTAGCAGGGTTTCCTGGGGAGCTGTTTTTT	CASSLAGFPGELFF
TRBV4-2	TRBJ2-3	TRBD2	.	TGTGCCAGCAGCCAAGACCCTAGCGGAAGCACAGATACGCAGTATTTT	CASSQDPSGSTDTQYF
TRBV2	TRBJ1-1	.	.	TGTGCCAGCAGCTACAGACGCATGAACACTGAAGCTTTCTTT	CASSYRRMNTEAFF
TRBV5-1	TRBJ2-1	.	.	TGCGCCAGCAGCTTAGCAGGACTGAATGAGCAGTTCTTC	CASSLAGLNEQFF
TRBV10-3	TRBJ1-4	TRBD1	.	TGTGCCATCAGTGCATCGGGACAGAATGAAAAACTGTTTTTT	CAISASGQNEKLFF
TRBV11-3	TRBJ1-1	.	few	TGTGCCAGCAGCTTTTCCTTGAACACTGAAGCTTTCTTT	CASSFSLNTEAFF
TRBV12-5	TRBJ2-5	TRBD2	.	TGTGCTAGTGGTCCTAGCGGATTGTACCAAGAGACCCAGTACTTC	CASGPSGLYQETQYF
TRBV28	TRBJ1-2	.	.	TGTGCCAGCAGTCGGACACAAAACTATGGCTACACCTTC	CASSRTQNYGYTF
TRBV10-3	TRBJ2-1	.	.	TGTGCCATCAGTGACCCGGAACTACTCGATGAGCAGTTCTTC	CAISDPELLDEQFF
TRBV25-1	TRBJ1-2	TRBD1	.	TGTGCCAGCAGTTCTTTAGATGGGACAGGGATCCATGGCTACACCTTC	CASSSLDGTGIHGYTF
TRBV27	TRBJ2-1	TRBD2	.	TGTGCCAGCAGTCCCCGCCCACTAGCGGGCGTTTACAATGAGCAGTTCTTC	CASSPRPLAGVYNEQFF
TRBV6-5	TRBJ2-7	TRBD1	.	TGTGCCAGCAGTCGGACAGGCCTCTACTTC	CASSRTGLYF
TRBV19	TRBJ2-2	.	.	TGTGCCAGTAGTACCCTCGCACAGGGGAACACCGGGGAGCTGTTTTTT	CASSTLAQGNTGELFF
TRBV29-1	TRBJ1-2	.	.	TGCAGCGTTGAAGTTTACGCAGAGGATGGCTACACCTTC	CSVEVYAEDGYTF
TRBV25-1	TRBJ2-2	TRBD2	.	TGTGCCAGCAGGGCCCCACGGGGGGTTAACGGGGAGCTGTTTTTT	CASRAPRGVNGELFF
TRBV6-5	TRBJ2-5	TRBD2	.	TGTGCCAGCAGGAGACTAGCGGGGCAAGAGACCCAGTACTTC	CASRRLAGQETQYF
TRBV9	TRBJ1-3	.	.	TGTGCCAGCAGCCTAGCACAGGAATATGGAAACACCATATATTTT	CASSLAQEYGNTIYF
TRBV4-3	TRBJ1-4	.	.	TGCGCCAGCAGCGAGAATTCACAGGGAACTAATGAAAAACTGTTTTTT	CASSENSQGTNEKLFF
TRBV5-1	TRBJ1-5	.	.	TGCGCCAGCAGCTTGGGTACAGGGCGCAATCAGCCCCAGCATTTT	CASSLGTGRNQPQHF
TRBV11-2	TRBJ2-5	.	.	TGTGCCAGCATTCCCGGGACAAGGTACCAAGAGACCCAGTACTTC	CASIPGTRYQETQYF
TRBV3-1/TRBV3-2	TRBJ1-2	TRBD1	.	TGTGCCAGCAGCCCACAACCCGGGACAGGCTATGGCTACACCTTC	CASSPQPGTGYGYTF
TRBV7-9	TRBJ1-4	.	.	TGTGCCAGCAGCTTGTCCCTTCTGGAGGAAAAACTGTTTTTT	CASSLSLLEEKLFF
TRBV5-6	TRBJ1-4	TRBD1	.	TGTGCCAGCAGCTTGGTTGTGAGACAGGGGACTAATGAAAAACTGTTTTTT	CASSLVVRQGTNEKLFF
TRBV7-6	TRBJ2-3	TRBD2	.	TGTGCCAGCAGCTTAGCATGGCGGGGGGGCCATTCTCCCATAATTCCGCAGTATTTT	CASSLAWRGGHSPIIPQYF
TRBV7-9	TRBJ2-2	TRBD1	.	TGTGCCAGCAGCCTCAGGGGGTCGGGCACCGGGGAGCTGTTTTTT	CASSLRGSGTGELFF
TRBV10-3	TRBJ2-6	TRBD2	.	TGTGCCACCAGTGGGCTAGCGGGGGGGATAGCTGGGGCCAACGTCCTGACTTTC	CATSGLAGGIAGANVLTF
TRBV5-6	TRBJ1-6	.	.	TGTGCCAGCAGCTTCAAATCAGTCTCACCCCTCCACTTT	CASSFKSVSPLHF
TRBV29-1	TRBJ2-5	TRBD2	.	TGCAGCGCTGGACTAGCGGGGGGCCTGGGGGAGACCCAGTACTTC	CSAGLAGGLGETQYF
TRBV5-1	TRBJ1-3	.	.	TGCGCCAGCAGCTTAACCCATACCAGCCGGGCTGGAAACACCATATATTTT	CASSLTHTSRAGNTIYF
TRBV10-1	TRBJ2-7	TRBD1	.	TGCGCCAGCAGTGAGTCATTACAGGGGAGCGAGCAGTACTTC	CASSESLQGSEQYF
TRBV5-1	TRBJ2-7	TRBD1	.	TGCGCCAGCAGCTTGCAGGACAGGGCCTACGAGCAGTACTTC	CASSLQDRAYEQYF
TRBV7-9	TRBJ2-7	.	.	TGTGCCAGCAGCCCCTCCCCCGAGGGCGGGGAGCAGTACTTC	CASSPSPEGGEQYF
TRBV13	TRBJ2-5	.	.	TGTGCCAGCAGCACACAGGGAAAGGGGAAAGAGACCCAGTACTTC	CASSTQGKGKETQYF
TRBV12-3/TRBV12-4	TRBJ1-5	.	.	TGTGCCAGCGGGGGGTATAGCAATCAGCCCCAGCATTTT	CASGGYSNQPQHF